The next 32 T cell receptor beta chains were all read from a single sample in a study of blood T cells in healthy people across ages. Through a sample-barcoded 5' primer and a J-beta primer mix, a second PCR was run for roughly 6 to 11 cycles. One entry per CDR3 protein, called by TCRdb with MiXCR from the 5' RACE reads. The repertoire holds about 1.4 million distinct CDR3 sequences, with roughly 59% as singletons. Sequenced material: blood. These TCRs come from a man aged 18-30 years in good health.

The V gene is TRBV29-1, the J gene TRBJ2-7, with a tentative D call TRBD1 (6 bases). CDR3 size: 15 residues. Germline V gene lookup returns CDR1 SQVTM and CDR2 ANQGSEA. Trimming stripped 4 bases from V and 1 base from J, with 17 bases between. The CDR3 nucleotides read TGCAGCGTTGTTGGCGCCAGGGGAAATTCCTACGAGCAGTACTTC. Its protein is CSVVGARGNSYEQYF.

V and J are TRBV27 and TRBJ2-1, with TRBD1 matching 9 bases. CDR1 and CDR2 from the germline V gene are MNHEY and SMNVEV (reference sequence). This CDR3 has 16 residues. V lost 6 bases, J lost 3 bases, and 9 bases stayed unmatched. The CDR3 protein is CASSLTGTGNYNEQFF. CDR3 bases: TGTGCCAGCAGCTTAACCGGGACAGGGAACTACAATGAGCAGTTCTTC.

The chain uses TRBV7-8 and TRBJ2-1; D possibly matches TRBD1 or TRBD2 (5 bases each). V was cut by 6 bases and J by 5 bases, with 17 bases left in between. Germline V lookup: CDR1 SGHVS, CDR2 FQNEAQ. The CDR3 has 15 residues. CDR3 sequence reads: CASRGASTMNNEQFF. The CDR3, as DNA: TGTGCCAGCAGAGGGGCTAGCACGATGAACAATGAGCAGTTCTTC.

The rearrangement joins TRBV6-6 to TRBJ2-1, with TRBD2 matching 7 bases. The CDR3 length is 17 residues. Germline V lookup: CDR1 MNHNY, CDR2 SVGAGI (reference sequence). The J segment lost 0 bases and the V segment lost 7 bases, leaving 12 bases of the junction unmatched. CDR3 nucleotide sequence: TGTGCCAGCACCCAAGGGGCTAGCGGTTTCTCCTACAATGAGCAGTTCTTC. It specifies CASTQGASGFSYNEQFF.

The chain has TRBV7-9 and TRBJ2-7; D possibly corresponds to TRBD1 (6 bases). The ends were cut back, 2 bases at V and 0 bases at J, with 11 bases in the middle. The CDR3 runs to 15 residues. Germline lookup yields CDR1 SEHNR and CDR2 FQNEAQ (reference sequence). The CDR3 loop is CASSLQGPTSYEQYF. The CDR3, as DNA: TGTGCCAGCAGCTTACAGGGGCCCACCTCCTACGAGCAGTACTTC.

A single count supports this clonotype. The rearrangement links TRBV4-2 to TRBJ1-1, with D unclear. The germline V and J ends were trimmed by 0 bases and 6 bases, with 11 bases remaining between them. Germline CDR1 and CDR2: LGHNA and YNFKEQ. There are 14 residues in the CDR3. Here the CDR3 DNA reads TGTGCCAGCAGCCAAGATTGGCGGGCTGCTGAAGCTTTCTTT. Its translation: CASSQDWRAAEAFF.

This clonotype was recorded at least ten times. V is TRBV28 and J is TRBJ2-7, with 7 bases that match TRBD2. Germline V gene data show CDR1 as MDHEN and CDR2 as SYDVKM. The CDR3 has 12 residues. The V segment lost 5 bases and the J segment 3 bases; nucleotides outside the gene matches: 1. CDR3 in DNA: TGTGCCAGCAGTGGGGAGGGCTACGAGCAGTACTTC. Amino acid sequence: CASSGEGYEQYF.

Comment on this clonotype: A junction boundary mismatches the germline segment, possibly from a read error. The chain employs TRBV27 and TRBJ2-3, with D possibly called TRBD1 or TRBD2 (5 bases each). The CDR3 has 17 amino acids. Per the germline V gene, CDR1 is MNHEY and CDR2 is SMNVEV (reference sequence). The CDR3 loop reads CASSLGLGLPSTDTRYF. The CDR3 DNA is TGTGCCAGCAGTTTGGGGCTGGGGTTACCTAGCACAGATACGCGGTATTTT.

There are a few counts of this clonotype. This chain joins TRBV6-2 or TRBV6-3 and TRBJ1-5; possibly TRBD1 for D (5 bases). The CDR3 is made up of 16 amino acids. CDR1 is MNHEY and CDR2 is SVGEGT in the germline V gene. V shed 0 bases and J shed 2 bases, with 11 bases lying between them. This chain's CDR3 is CASSYSTRGGNQPQHF. CDR3 sequence (DNA): TGTGCCAGCAGTTACTCGACTAGGGGCGGCAATCAGCCCCAGCATTTT.

This clonotype was counted between two and nine times. The V and J genes are TRBV2 and TRBJ1-1, with D uncertain. CDR3 length equals 13 residues. Germline V gene data show CDR1 as SNHLY and CDR2 as FYNNEI. Trimming took off 3 bases at V and 1 base at J, with 6 bases between the two ends. DNA for the CDR3: TGTGCCAGCAGTGACCAGGAGAACACTGAAGCTTTCTTT. Translated: CASSDQENTEAFF.

The genes are TRBV5-1 and TRBJ1-4; D is unclear. Germline CDR1 is SGHRS and CDR2 is YFSETQ. V lost 0 bases, J lost 10 bases, and 22 bases lay in between. This CDR3 has 17 residues. In DNA, the CDR3 is TGCGCCAGCAGCTTGGGCGGGAGAACCGCTAGTGGAGGAAAACTGTTTTTT. Protein sequence: CASSLGGRTASGGKLFF.

This clonotype was counted a few times. The chain uses TRBV5-5 and TRBJ1-1, with D unresolved. V lost 2 bases and J 4 bases, leaving 6 bases between the germline ends. The CDR3 length is 12 residues. Germline lookup yields CDR1 SGHKS and CDR2 YYEKEE (reference sequence). The CDR3: CASSLPPTEAFF. Written as DNA, the CDR3 is TGTGCCAGCAGCTTACCCCCCACTGAAGCTTTCTTT.

This clonotype was observed a single time. The chain combines TRBV7-3 with TRBJ2-4; D is possibly TRBD1 or TRBD2 (5 bases each). The CDR3 contains 13 residues. From germline, CDR1 is SGHTA and CDR2 FQGTGA. The V gene lost 9 bases and the J gene lost 6 bases, with 15 bases spanning the gap. DNA for the CDR3: TGTGCCAGGAAGGCAGGGAGCACAAACATTCAGTACTTC. The encoded protein is CARKAGSTNIQYF.

The chain combines TRBV6-1 with TRBJ2-4; D uncertain. The J call may be mistaken, given a closer DNA end match to TRBJ2-7. Looked up from germline, CDR1 is MNHNS and CDR2 is SASEGT. CDR3 size: 13 residues. The DNA for the CDR3 is TGTGCCAGCAGTGAAGCGCTTTTAAACGAGCAGTACTTC. Amino acid sequence: CASSEALLNEQYF.

V usage is TRBV3-1 and J usage is TRBJ2-1, with TRBD2 matching 7 bases. CDR1 and CDR2 from the germline V gene are LGHDT and YNNKEL (reference sequence). V was pared by 2 bases and J by 6 bases, with 13 bases of the junction left unmatched. This CDR3 is 17 amino acids long. The CDR3 coding sequence is TGTGCCAGCAGCCAACCGGCCGGGACTACCGCAGGCAATGAGCAGTTCTTC. This gives the protein CASSQPAGTTAGNEQFF.

The rearrangement joins TRBV6-6 to TRBJ1-4; weak D call: TRBD1 (5 bases). The CDR3 contains 15 residues. From germline, CDR1 is MNHNY and CDR2 SVGAGI (reference sequence). Deletions cut 3 bases from V and 4 bases from J, with 12 bases between. The DNA of the CDR3 is TGTGCCAGCAGTTATGGGGGATCGGGTAATGAAAAACTGTTTTTT. This gives the protein CASSYGGSGNEKLFF.

The chain couples TRBV5-1 to TRBJ2-1; 9 nucleotides agree with TRBD1. CDR3 size: 13 residues. Trimming took 5 bases from V and 9 from J; bases not matched to a gene: 6. Germline lookup yields CDR1 SGHRS and CDR2 YFSETQ. The CDR3 loop reads CASSYGQGFEQFF. In DNA, the CDR3 is TGCGCCAGCAGTTACGGACAGGGGTTTGAGCAGTTCTTC.

In its sample, this clonotype was seen a few times. The chain links TRBV9 to TRBJ2-5, with 7 nucleotides matching TRBD2. CDR1 is SGDLS and CDR2 is YYNGEE in the germline V gene. The length of the CDR3 is 16 residues. The V and J ends lost 3 bases and 5 bases, in that order; junction bases with no gene match: 13. The CDR3 here is CASSGGLGDLRETQYF. For the CDR3, the DNA is TGTGCCAGCAGCGGAGGACTAGGGGACTTAAGGGAGACCCAGTACTTC.

V and J are TRBV20-1 and TRBJ2-5; 8 bases map to TRBD2. Germline assignment: CDR1 DFQATT and CDR2 SNEGSKA (reference sequence). The V and J ends lost 5 bases and 2 bases, in that order; junction bases with no gene match: 7. The CDR3 sequence is 14 residues long. The CDR3 nucleotides are TGCAGTGCTCCGATACTAGCGGAGCAAGAGACCCAGTACTTC. It is translated as CSAPILAEQETQYF.

This sequence joins TRBV7-9 and TRBJ2-1; D is perhaps TRBD1 or TRBD2 (6 bases each). With 7 bases removed from V and 6 bases from J, the gap between germline ends came to 13 bases. The CDR3 is 13 amino acids. Germline V gene lookup returns CDR1 SEHNR and CDR2 FQNEAQ (reference sequence). The CDR3 spells CASITRGVNEQFF. In nucleotides, the CDR3 is TGTGCCAGCATTACGAGGGGGGTCAATGAGCAGTTCTTC.

This clonotype appeared a few times. The J gene is TRBJ2-6, the V gene TRBV20-1; D gene uncertain. The CDR3 sequence is 12 residues long. V was cut by 5 bases and J by 5 bases, with 7 bases left in between. Germline CDR1 reads DFQATT; CDR2 reads SNEGSKA (reference sequence). The chain's CDR3 is CSAESWANVLTF. As DNA, the CDR3 is TGCAGTGCTGAAAGTTGGGCCAACGTCCTGACTTTC.

This clonotype was found once. V gene TRBV20-1 combines with J gene TRBJ2-7, with unresolved D. This CDR3 is built from 15 residues. CDR1 and CDR2 (germline): DFQATT, SNEGSKA (reference sequence). Trimming stripped 4 bases from V and 2 bases from J, with 18 bases between. The CDR3 sequence: CSATNSRQSAYEQYF. The CDR3 DNA follows: TGCAGTGCTACCAATTCTAGACAAAGTGCCTACGAGCAGTACTTC.

This chain connects TRBV6-5 to TRBJ2-1; D gene uncertain. The V gene's germline CDR1 is MNHEY and CDR2 SVGAGI. V was trimmed by 5 bases and J by 10 bases, leaving 15 bases between them. This CDR3 comprises 13 residues. The CDR3 spells CASSDDIENEQFF. The CDR3, as DNA: TGTGCCAGCAGTGACGATATCGAAAACGAGCAGTTCTTC.

V and J are TRBV27 and TRBJ2-3; TRBD1 aligns across 7 bases. From germline, CDR1 is MNHEY and CDR2 SMNVEV (reference sequence). The CDR3 is 14 amino acids. V dropped 4 bases and J dropped 3; count of bases not matched to a gene: 4. The CDR3 DNA sequence: TGTGCCAGCAGTTCACAGGGGTGGACAGATACGCAGTATTTT. Translation gives CASSSQGWTDTQYF.

The CDR3 nucleotides read TGTGCCAGCAGCACCGCCGGTGGCTATGGCTACACCTTC. Amino acid sequence: CASSTAGGYGYTF. The rearrangement joins TRBV7-2 to TRBJ1-2, with D uncertain. The CDR3 spans 13 residues. Trimming pared 5 bases from V and 4 bases from J, leaving 11 bases between. CDR1 SGHTA and CDR2 FQGNSA come from the germline V gene.

This sequence joins TRBV28 and TRBJ2-2, with D maybe TRBD2 (5 bases). The germline gives CDR1 MDHEN, CDR2 SYDVKM. The CDR3 has 13 amino acids. Trimming left V 6 bases short and J 4 bases short, with 9 bases between. CDR3 in DNA: TGTGCCAGCAGACAAGGAGGCACCGGGGAGCTGTTTTTT. Protein product: CASRQGGTGELFF. Variable domain in full (rest from reference TRBV28 and TRBJ2-2): DVKVTQSSRYLVKRTGEKVFLECVQDMDHENMFWYRQDPGLGLRLIYFSYDVKMKEKGDIPEGYSVSREKKERFSLILESASTNQTSMYLCASRQGGTGELFFGEGSRLTVL.

This clonotype showed up just a few times. The genes are TRBV11-2 and TRBJ2-4; no reliable D call. The CDR3 has 13 residues. V dropped 2 bases and J dropped 5 bases, with 7 bases sitting between them. Germline CDR1 is SGHAT and CDR2 is FQNNGV. The CDR3 sequence is CASSLSPENIQYF. The CDR3 region has the DNA TGTGCCAGCAGCTTAAGTCCGGAAAACATTCAGTACTTC.

The J gene is TRBJ1-5, the V gene TRBV4-1; 12 nucleotides align to TRBD1. The CDR3 is 17 residues long. V was pared by 1 base and J by 5 bases, with 6 bases of the junction left unmatched. CDR1 and CDR2 from the germline V gene are MGHRA and YSYEKL. The DNA for the CDR3 is TGCGCCAGCAGCCAAGTCCTTTGGGACAGGGGGCATCAGCCCCAGCATTTT. It yields the protein CASSQVLWDRGHQPQHF.

This rearrangement joins TRBV4-3 to TRBJ2-6, with 9 bases that match TRBD1. V shed 0 bases and J 2 bases; nucleotides not matched to a gene: 8. From germline, CDR1 is LGHNA and CDR2 YSLEER. This CDR3 has 19 residues. CDR3 sequence reads: CASSQDLWDRVPGANVLTF. The CDR3 region has the DNA TGCGCCAGCAGCCAAGATCTTTGGGACAGGGTCCCTGGGGCCAACGTCCTGACTTTC.

This clonotype was counted a few times. The V call is TRBV10-3, the J call TRBJ2-3; TRBD2 agrees at 10 bases. V trimming: 3 bases; J trimming: 6 bases; junction bases outside the gene matches: 12. CDR3 size: 17 residues. From germline, CDR1 is ENHRY and CDR2 SYGVKD. The CDR3 DNA sequence: TGTGCCATCAGTGATTCCCTAGCGGGAGCATCTTTCGATACGCAGTATTTT. It is translated as CAISDSLAGASFDTQYF.

The chain uses TRBV20-1 and TRBJ2-7, with TRBD1 matching 9 bases. Losses at the gene ends were 0 bases for V and 7 bases for J; bases not matched to a gene: 10. Germline V gene sequence: CDR1 DFQATT, CDR2 SNEGSKA (reference sequence). CDR3 size: 15 residues. The CDR3 DNA reads TGCAGTGCTAGAGATAGAGGGACAGGGATCAATGAGCAGTACTTC. It is translated as CSARDRGTGINEQYF.

V gene TRBV20-1 combines with J gene TRBJ2-7; 9 bases agree with TRBD2. Germline values: CDR1 DFQATT, CDR2 SNEGSKA (reference sequence). This CDR3 comprises 14 residues. V was pared by 4 bases and J by 4 bases, with 8 bases of the junction left unmatched. CDR3 sequence reads: CSATGLAYPYEQYF. CDR3 bases: TGCAGTGCTACCGGACTAGCGTACCCTTACGAGCAGTACTTC.